This T cell receptor (beta chain) emerged from a study of blood T cell repertoires in COVID-19 (dated by TCRdb to the early 2020s). For the study in its entirety: Samples covering the acute and convalescent phases of COVID-19 were provided by collaborators in the United States, Italy and Spain. The material from the prospective study consisted of cDNA or gDNA derived from T cells, B-cell-depleted T cells, or PBMCs. Deeply sampled blood TCRbeta repertoires from subjects exposed to, actively infected with, or recovered from COVID-19 were included in the dataset. A freely available public database, intended as a resource for researchers studying the immune response to SARS-CoV-2, is where the repertoires were released. Samples came from the ongoing ImmuneRACE study (first 160 participants) plus 1,254 subjects from 6 global collaborators. Nearly every sample came with metadata listing a de-identified subject ID, COVID-19 status, age in years and sex. HLA class I and class II types, where available, came from metadata supplied by the sample provider rather than from assay-based typing. General findings and caveats noted by the study authors: Clinical and demographic metadata were provided uncurated, with the amount varying by source and participant.

TCRbeta CDR3 regions were amplified from genomic DNA by means of the immunoSEQ Assay, a bias-controlled multiplex PCR. The paper's data handling went like this. Within the assay, amplification of reference gene primers was used to estimate how many nucleated cells each sample contained. Sequence reads were collapsed and filtered to measure the absolute abundance of every unique TCRbeta CDR3 rearrangement. For each sample, productive Simpson clonality was calculated by taking the square root of Simpson's diversity index across productive rearrangements. TCRdb provides this immuneACCESS table in a form limited to in-frame rearrangements. Some clones are lacking; in checked studies, under half of them reflect an unresolved V gene, and why the rest are absent is not known. The DNA was the basis for D and trimming; V, J and clone size are from that table. The table for this sample lists 200,000 to 300,000 clones; over 70% of them were counted only once. The ten most abundant clones make up around 3% of the sample.

This clone appeared a few times. No antigen is known for it. No qualities accompany the bases; no much larger clone lies one base away. Taken from the germline V gene, the CDR1 and CDR2 loops are MDHEN and SYDVKM. From its cysteine to its phenylalanine, the CDR3 spans 16 amino acids. Of all the DNA, just the CDR3 is kept, 48 bases in frame from base 1. V is pared back by 5 bases and J by 2 bases, with 18 bases lying between the germline termini. Enrolling through a virtual design, the prospective study's participants ranged in age from roughly 18 to 95 years and lived across some 22 United States geographic areas. In the prospective study, participants were assigned to cohorts based on the clinical history participants reported in a screening survey and a study questionnaire. Exposed participants had been in contact, within 2 weeks of entering the study, with a person who had a PCR-confirmed or clinician-diagnosed case of COVID-19. In the prospective study, mobile phlebotomists collected whole blood, serum and a nasopharyngeal or oropharyngeal swab from each participant. Over a roughly 2-month period, participants in the prospective study had the option of providing additional blood draws and questionnaires. Before DNA extraction, prospective study blood samples were shipped either frozen or at room temperature.

Sequenced: PBMCs or T cells enriched from blood (not recorded which). The rearrangement combines TRBV28 with TRBJ2-5, and possibly TRBD1, on 6 matching bases. The clonotype comes from a woman aged 40 to 50 who had been exposed to COVID-19. The DNA sequence is TGTGCCAGCAGTCCCAGGGGACGGTCGCCTCAAGAGACCCAGTACTTC. It translates to CASSPRGRSPQETQYF.